Described below is a single TCR beta chain sequence and its context. Antigen: not known. This CDR3 contains 16 residues. This sample stems from a study of T cell responses to AZD1222 COVID-19 vaccine. Only in-frame clones appear in the TCRdb table, and some are missing; sequencing was by immunoSEQ multiplex PCR. The table lists 85,000 to 130,000 clones, around 86% of them singletons. The study, taken as a whole, reports: Reports indicate that nearly half of spike-specific TCRs are directed at unmutated variant regions. Two AZD1222 doses significantly raised spike-specific TCR breadth and depth over controls. A mostly white British donor set with more females was recruited, and clonal diversity was possibly underestimated.

The V gene is TRBV21-1, the J gene TRBJ1-1. TRBV21-1 is reported as a pseudogene. The TCR comes from an adult who received the MenACWY meningococcal vaccine as a control. The sample was peripheral blood, taken 28 days after the second dose of the MenACWY control vaccine. The CDR3 DNA reads as TGTGCCAGCAGCAAAGTTGGGGGGGCGGCGAACACTGAAGCTTTCTTT. The encoded protein is CASSKVGGAANTEAFF.